This T cell receptor beta chain was found in a study of Graves' ophthalmopathy and Graves' hyperthyroidism. V shed 8 bases and J shed 0 bases, with 16 bases lying between them. In germline, CDR1 is SNHLY, CDR2 FYNNEI. This CDR3 spans 15 amino acids. This clonotype was picked up a small number of times. TCR beta CDR3 regions were amplified from RNA transcripts. The first-round RT-PCR employed HTBI primers together with the Qiagen OneStep RT-PCR kit. A multiplex PCR was then performed as the second round. TCRdb reprocessed the multiplex PCR reads with MiXCR, giving one entry per CDR3 protein. Here the sample spans about 660,000 distinct CDR3 sequences, over 40% being singletons.

The clonotype originates from an adult man with Graves' ophthalmopathy. The rearrangement joins TRBV2 to TRBJ1-1; unclear D gene. Sequencing was done on a sample of peripheral blood. The CDR3 coding sequence is TGTGCCAGCTCACCACCCTCGACCGTGAACACTGAAGCTTTCTTT. Protein sequence: CASSPPSTVNTEAFF.